This entry features one T cell receptor beta chain sequence. This clonotype has only a few counts. The antigen this receptor binds is unknown. It has no much larger one-base neighbor in the sample; base qualities were not kept. Ophthalmopathy patients had moderately to severely active disease, with a Clinical Activity Score of 3 or more, a NOSPECS grade of 4 or more, and a disease duration of less than 3 months. Patients with uncontrolled infections, other autoimmune diseases, pregnancy or lactation were excluded. Diagnoses relied on clinical symptoms, serum thyroxine and TRAb, thyroid ultrasound and orbital computed tomography. Ficoll-Paque density gradient centrifugation was used to isolate PBMCs from around 10 ml of fresh peripheral blood. Total RNA was extracted with Trizol reagent, and quality was checked on an Agilent 2100 Bioanalyzer. The data stem from a study of T cells in Graves' hyperthyroidism and ophthalmopathy (dated by TCRdb to between 2018 and 2021). Regarding the complete study: Peripheral blood samples were taken at the time of initial diagnosis, prior to any treatment. A discovery cohort of approximately 100 patients, approximately 45 with Graves' ophthalmopathy and fewer than 65 with stable Graves' hyperthyroidism, was used to find distinguishing TCR V-J signatures. The 85 to 100 discovery patients were divided at random into training and test sets in a 7:3 ratio. Following sampling, methimazole starting at 30 mg daily was given to hyperthyroidism patients, and high-dose intravenous methylprednisolone was given to ophthalmopathy patients. According to the paper, TCR Vbeta CDR3 sequencing was carried out on 135 peripheral blood samples, which came from under 50 ophthalmopathy, 75 to 80 hyperthyroidism and roughly 17 progressor patients. In addition, the study compared T-cell repertoires in thyroid tissue and in blood from about 6 Graves' hyperthyroidism patients. Prospective prediction of ophthalmopathy was tested in an independent validation cohort of 18 to 20 hyperthyroidism patients and 15 to 17 patients who later progressed to ophthalmopathy. Study-wide conclusions, independent of this receptor: In validation, progression to ophthalmopathy was predicted by the model with nearly 71% sensitivity and roughly 72% specificity, a median of roughly 6.4 months before onset. Most expanded thyroid clonotypes (frequency above 0.001) were also detected in blood, suggesting blood repertoires may reflect thyroid immune responses. No statistical method was used to set the sample size in advance, and investigators knew the group allocation. Ophthalmopathy was separated from stable hyperthyroidism by a 13 V-J signature model, with around 90% sensitivity and about 81% specificity obtained in cross-validation and 80%/75% obtained in testing.

The TCR beta CDR3 regions were amplified from RNA transcripts. The first round of RT-PCR for the TCR CDR3 was performed with the HTBI primer set and the Qiagen OneStep RT-PCR kit. Libraries were constructed in a second round of multiplex PCR, after which size selection and purification were carried out. Libraries were sequenced paired-end with 100 bp reads on an Illumina HiSeq2000. Per the source publication's procedure: SOAPnuke was used to process the raw data, throwing out any read that contained adapters or uncalled bases, had a mean Phred below 15, or lacked an exact constant-primer or identifier match. High-quality paired reads were merged using COPE v1.2.5, and each unique nucleotide sequence was defined as a clonotype. MiTCR v1.1 was used to align clonotypes to the IMGT TRBV, TRBD and TRBJ reference segments. The analysis included only V-J combinations with a frequency above 0.0001, which together covered around 99% of the repertoires. A TCS score was defined as the ratio between F50 (clonal expansion) and ExV (chaos), using BLOSUM62-based TCRdist between CDR3 peptides within each V-J. Welch's t-statistics and random forest reduced fewer than 550 V-J features to 10 to 15, which were used in a naive Bayes classifier (R e1071). TCRdb trimmed the raw reads at Q25, called clones with MiXCR and kept productive beta chains. CDR3 protein duplicates are merged, each entry listing the most common genes and DNA. TCRdb's processing, not the authors', yielded these V and J calls. Counted in this sample were fewer than 750,000 distinct CDR3 sequences; 14% of them appeared once. Roughly an eighth of the sample is taken by the ten largest.

CDR1 SGDLS and CDR2 YYNGEE are derived from the germline V gene. Spanning cysteine to phenylalanine, the CDR3 consists of 15 amino acids. Left in the record is the CDR3 DNA by itself, 45 bases read in frame from the first base. Cut back by 3 bases and 0 bases, the V and J ends lie 9 bases apart. Sequenced sample: blood. This sequence was found in a woman aged 45-65 years with Graves' ophthalmopathy. The rearrangement combines TRBV9 with TRBJ2-2, with no D gene named confidently. The CDR3 region has the sequence CASSASDSNTGELFF. The sequenced DNA is TGTGCCAGCAGCGCCAGCGATTCGAACACCGGGGAGCTGTTTTTT.